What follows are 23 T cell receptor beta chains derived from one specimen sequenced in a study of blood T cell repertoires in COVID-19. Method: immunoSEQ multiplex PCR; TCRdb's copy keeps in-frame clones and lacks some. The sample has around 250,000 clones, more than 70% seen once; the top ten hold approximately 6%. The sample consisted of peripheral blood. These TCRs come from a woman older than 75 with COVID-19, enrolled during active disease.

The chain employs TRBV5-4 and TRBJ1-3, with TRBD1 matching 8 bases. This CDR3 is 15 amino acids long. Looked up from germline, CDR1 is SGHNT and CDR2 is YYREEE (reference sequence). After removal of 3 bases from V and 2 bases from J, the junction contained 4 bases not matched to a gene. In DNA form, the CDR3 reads TGTGCCAGCAGCTCCCCGGGACAGGCTGGAAACACCATATATTTT. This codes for CASSSPGQAGNTIYF.

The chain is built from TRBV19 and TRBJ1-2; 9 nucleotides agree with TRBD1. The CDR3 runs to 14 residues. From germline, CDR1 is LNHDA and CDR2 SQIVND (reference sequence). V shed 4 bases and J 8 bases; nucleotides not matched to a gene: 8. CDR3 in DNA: TGTGCCAGTAGTAGTCCGGGACAGGGCTACGGCTACACCTTC. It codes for CASSSPGQGYGYTF.

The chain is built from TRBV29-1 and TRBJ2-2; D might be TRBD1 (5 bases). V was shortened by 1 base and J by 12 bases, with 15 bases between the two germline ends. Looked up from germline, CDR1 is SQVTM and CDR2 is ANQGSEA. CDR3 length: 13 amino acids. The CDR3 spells CSVEGTGSEKLFF. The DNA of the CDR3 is TGCAGCGTTGAAGGAACAGGTTCCGAGAAGCTGTTTTTT.

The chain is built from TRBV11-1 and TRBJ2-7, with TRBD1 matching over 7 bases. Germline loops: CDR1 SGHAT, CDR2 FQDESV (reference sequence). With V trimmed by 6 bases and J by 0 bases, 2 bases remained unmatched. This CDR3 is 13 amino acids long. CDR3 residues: CASRRQGSYEQYF. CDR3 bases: TGTGCCAGCAGGCGACAGGGCTCCTACGAGCAGTACTTC. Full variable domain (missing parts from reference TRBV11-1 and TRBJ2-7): EAEVAQSPRYKITEKSQAVAFWCDPISGHATLYWYRQILGQGPELLVQFQDESVVDDSQLPKDRFSAERLKGVDSTLKIQPAELGDSAMYLCASRRQGSYEQYFGPGTRLTVT.

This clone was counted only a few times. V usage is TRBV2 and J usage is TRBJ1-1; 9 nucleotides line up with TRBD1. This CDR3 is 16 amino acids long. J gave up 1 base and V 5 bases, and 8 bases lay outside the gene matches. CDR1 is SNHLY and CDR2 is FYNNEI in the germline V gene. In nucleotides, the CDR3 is TGTGCCAGCAGTCCCGGGACAGGGATAAGGAACACTGAAGCTTTCTTT. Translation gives CASSPGTGIRNTEAFF.

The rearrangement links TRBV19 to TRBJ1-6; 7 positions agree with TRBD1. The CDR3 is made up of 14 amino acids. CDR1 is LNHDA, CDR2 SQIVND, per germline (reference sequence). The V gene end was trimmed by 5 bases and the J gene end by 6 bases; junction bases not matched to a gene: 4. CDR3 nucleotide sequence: TGTGCCAGTAGTCTTGGGACAGCTAATTCACCCCTCCACTTT. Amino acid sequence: CASSLGTANSPLHF.

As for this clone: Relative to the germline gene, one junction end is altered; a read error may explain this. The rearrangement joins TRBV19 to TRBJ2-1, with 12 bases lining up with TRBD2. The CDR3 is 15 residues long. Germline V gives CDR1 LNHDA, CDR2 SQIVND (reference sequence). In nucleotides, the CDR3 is TGTGCCAGTCTTACTAGCGGGGGGTCCTTTGGAGGTGCAGTCTTC. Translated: CASLTSGGSFGGAVF.

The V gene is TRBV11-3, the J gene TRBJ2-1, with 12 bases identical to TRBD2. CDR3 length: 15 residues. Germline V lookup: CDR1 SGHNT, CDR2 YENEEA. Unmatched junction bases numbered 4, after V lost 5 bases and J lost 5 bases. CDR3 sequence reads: CASSLTSGGHNEQFF. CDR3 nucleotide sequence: TGTGCCAGCAGCCTCACTAGCGGGGGGCACAATGAGCAGTTCTTC. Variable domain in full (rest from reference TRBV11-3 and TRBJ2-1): EAGVVQSPRYKIIEKKQPVAFWCNPISGHNTLYWYLQNLGQGPELLIRYENEEAVDDSQLPKDRFSAERLKGVDSTLKIQPAELGDSAVYLCASSLTSGGHNEQFFGPGTRLTVL.

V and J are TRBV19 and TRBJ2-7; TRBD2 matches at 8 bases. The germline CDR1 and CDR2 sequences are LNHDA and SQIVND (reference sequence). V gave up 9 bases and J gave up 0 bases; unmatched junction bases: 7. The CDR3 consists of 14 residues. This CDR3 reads CASSTSGLSYEQYF. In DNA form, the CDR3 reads TGTGCCAGCTCCACTAGCGGTCTCTCCTACGAGCAGTACTTC.

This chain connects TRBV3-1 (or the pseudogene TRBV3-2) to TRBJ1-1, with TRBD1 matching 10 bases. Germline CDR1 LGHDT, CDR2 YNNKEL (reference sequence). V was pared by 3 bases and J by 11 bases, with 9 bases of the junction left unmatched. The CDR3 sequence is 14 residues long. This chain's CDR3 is CASSHLPGQGHAFF. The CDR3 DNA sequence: TGTGCCAGCAGCCATCTCCCGGGACAGGGGCATGCTTTCTTT.

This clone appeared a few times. Here the CDR3 DNA reads TGTGCCAGCAGCGGGGGAGGCGGGGAGGAAGATACGCAGTATTTT. It yields the protein CASSGGGGEEDTQYF. The rearrangement uses TRBV5-4 and TRBJ2-3; a weak D match, TRBD2 (6 bases). Trimming removed 4 bases at V and 5 bases at J, with 17 bases between. This CDR3 spans 15 amino acids. The germline V gene encodes CDR1 SGHNT and CDR2 YYREEE (reference sequence).

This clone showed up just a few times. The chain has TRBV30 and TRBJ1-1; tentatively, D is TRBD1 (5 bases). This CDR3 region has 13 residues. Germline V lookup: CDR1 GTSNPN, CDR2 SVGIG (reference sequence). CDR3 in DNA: TGTGCACAGGCACAGGCGTCGGGCACTGAAGCTTTCTTT. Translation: CAQAQASGTEAFF.

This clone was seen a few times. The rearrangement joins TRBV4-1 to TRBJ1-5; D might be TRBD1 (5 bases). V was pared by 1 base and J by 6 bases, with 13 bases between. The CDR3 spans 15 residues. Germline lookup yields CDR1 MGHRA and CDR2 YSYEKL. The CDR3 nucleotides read TGCGCCAGCAGCCAAGGAGCAGGGTTAGGTCAGCCCCAGCATTTT. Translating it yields CASSQGAGLGQPQHF.

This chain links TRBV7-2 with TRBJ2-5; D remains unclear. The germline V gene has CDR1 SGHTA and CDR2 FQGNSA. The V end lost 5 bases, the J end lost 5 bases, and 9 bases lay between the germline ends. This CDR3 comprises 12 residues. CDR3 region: CASSALRETQYF. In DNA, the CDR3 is TGTGCCAGCAGCGCACTCCGGGAGACCCAGTACTTC.

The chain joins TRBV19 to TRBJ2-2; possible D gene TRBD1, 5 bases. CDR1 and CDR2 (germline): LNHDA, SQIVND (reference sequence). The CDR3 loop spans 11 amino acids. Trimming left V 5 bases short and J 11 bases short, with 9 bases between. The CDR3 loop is CASSGRTELFF. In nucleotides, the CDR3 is TGTGCCAGTAGTGGTCGGACAGAGCTGTTTTTT.

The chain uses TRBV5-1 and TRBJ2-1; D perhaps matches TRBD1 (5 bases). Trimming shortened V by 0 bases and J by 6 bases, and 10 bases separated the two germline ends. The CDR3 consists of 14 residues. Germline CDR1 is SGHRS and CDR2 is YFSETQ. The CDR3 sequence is CASSLAQGFNEQFF. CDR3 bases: TGCGCCAGCAGCTTGGCTCAGGGTTTCAATGAGCAGTTCTTC.

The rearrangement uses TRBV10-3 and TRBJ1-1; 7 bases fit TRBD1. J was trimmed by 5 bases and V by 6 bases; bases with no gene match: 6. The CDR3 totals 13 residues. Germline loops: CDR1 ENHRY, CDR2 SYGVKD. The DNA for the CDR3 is TGTGCCATCAGCGAGGGGGCGAGGACTGAAGCTTTCTTT. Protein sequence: CAISEGARTEAFF.

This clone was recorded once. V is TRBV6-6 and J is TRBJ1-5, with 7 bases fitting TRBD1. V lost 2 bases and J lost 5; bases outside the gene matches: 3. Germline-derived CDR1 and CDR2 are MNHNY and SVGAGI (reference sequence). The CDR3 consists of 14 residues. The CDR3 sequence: CASSYGDRHQPQHF. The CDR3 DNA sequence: TGTGCCAGCAGTTACGGGGACAGACATCAGCCCCAGCATTTT.

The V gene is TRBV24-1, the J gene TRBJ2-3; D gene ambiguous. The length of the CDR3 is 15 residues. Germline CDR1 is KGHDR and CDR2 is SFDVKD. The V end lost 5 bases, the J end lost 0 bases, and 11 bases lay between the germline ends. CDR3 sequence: CATSAARPSTDTQYF. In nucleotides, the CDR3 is TGTGCCACCAGTGCAGCGAGACCTAGCACAGATACGCAGTATTTT.

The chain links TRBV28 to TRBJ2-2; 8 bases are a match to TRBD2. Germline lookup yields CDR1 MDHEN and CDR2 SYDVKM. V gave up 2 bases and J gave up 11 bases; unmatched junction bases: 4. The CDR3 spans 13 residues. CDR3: CASSLGGLVELFF. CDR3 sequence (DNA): TGTGCCAGCAGTTTAGGGGGACTAGTCGAGCTGTTTTTT.

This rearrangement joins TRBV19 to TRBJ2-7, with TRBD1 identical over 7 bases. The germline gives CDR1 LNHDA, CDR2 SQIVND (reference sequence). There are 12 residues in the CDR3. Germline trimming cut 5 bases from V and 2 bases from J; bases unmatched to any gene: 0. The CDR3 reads CASSQGAYEQYV. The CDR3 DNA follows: TGTGCCAGTAGTCAGGGGGCCTACGAGCAGTACGTC.

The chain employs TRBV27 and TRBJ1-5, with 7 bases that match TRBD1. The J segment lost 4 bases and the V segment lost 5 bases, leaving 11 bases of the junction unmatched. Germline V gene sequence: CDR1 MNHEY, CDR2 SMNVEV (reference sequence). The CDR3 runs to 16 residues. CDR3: CASSLTGTAKNQPQHF. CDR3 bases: TGTGCCAGCAGTCTAACCGGGACAGCAAAAAATCAGCCCCAGCATTTT.

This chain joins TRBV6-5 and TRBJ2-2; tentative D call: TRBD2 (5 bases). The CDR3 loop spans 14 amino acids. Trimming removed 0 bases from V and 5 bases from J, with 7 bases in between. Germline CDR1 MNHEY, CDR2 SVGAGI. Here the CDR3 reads CASSYSPGTGELFF. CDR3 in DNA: TGTGCCAGCAGTTACTCTCCGGGAACCGGGGAGCTGTTTTTT.